These T cell receptor beta chains were read from a single sample in a study of T cell changes during pregnancy in multiple sclerosis. TCRdb's table, derived via immunoSEQ multiplex PCR, lists solely in-frame clones and lacks some. The sample includes about 39,000 clones, around 93% of them seen just once. The specimen comprised CD4+ T cells from peripheral blood mononuclear cells, sampled after pregnancy. The receptor source for this set is a female donor with multiple sclerosis, enrolled in a pregnancy study. Each CDR3 is given with its conserved first and last residue.

J | V | CDR3
TRBJ1-2 | TRBV25-1 | CATGTGTYGYTF
TRBJ1-2 | TRBV4-1 | CASSQDRGHGYTF
TRBJ2-1 | TRBV4-1 | CASSQDTSSGDPSYNEQFF
TRBJ1-5 | TRBV10-3 | CATATGDSNQPQHF
TRBJ2-3 | TRBV6-1 | CASSDYRELATDTQYF
TRBJ2-7 | TRBV28 | CASREGRNEQYF
TRBJ2-7 | TRBV27 | CASSLGDRVYEQYF
TRBJ1-2 | TRBV2 | CASTGQGILNYGYTF
TRBJ2-7 | TRBV7-8 | CASASGAAGGSYEQYF
TRBJ1-4 | TRBV18 | CASSLQGVTAINEKLFF
TRBJ1-5 | TRBV30 | CAWSVGDRSHQPQHF
TRBJ1-1 | TRBV5-6 | CASSRPGRGASVNTEAFF
TRBJ1-2 | TRBV7-9 | CASSSMDRTGGYTF
TRBJ1-2 | TRBV30 | CALSLAGYTF
TRBJ2-3 | TRBV13 | CASSSALGPLKPDTQYF
TRBJ2-3 | TRBV6-5 | CASAPVFTDTQYF
TRBJ1-1 | TRBV6-5 | CASTPRTGRQAFF
TRBJ1-2 | TRBV27 | CASSPSGQGKGYTF
TRBJ1-2 | TRBV23-1 | CASRQGAPENYGYTF
TRBJ2-3 | TRBV4-1 | CASSRGRTDTQYF
TRBJ1-1 | TRBV6-5 | CASRRNQGMTEAFF
TRBJ2-3 | TRBV4-1 | CASSQAADTDTQYF
TRBJ1-2 | TRBV13 | CASSLGRSFNYGYTF
TRBJ2-2 | TRBV2 | CASKTGGATGELFF
TRBJ1-2 | TRBV14 | CASSQAPGDYGYTF
TRBJ1-3 | TRBV2 | CASSEEQVSGNTIYF
TRBJ2-3 | TRBV5-1 | CASSLPGSGDTQYF
TRBJ2-7 | TRBV5-1 | CASSFSGTGSHEQYF
TRBJ1-5 | TRBV2 | CASSEGGRRPNQPQHF
TRBJ1-2 | TRBV14 | CASSPDRGRLYYGYTF
TRBJ2-7 | TRBV6-1 | CASRTGTESYEQYF
TRBJ2-6 | TRBV19 | CASREESGANVLTF
TRBJ1-2 | TRBV4-2 | CASSQEASTGDYYGYTF
TRBJ1-3 | TRBV5-4 | CASSNQGAGNTIYF
TRBJ2-2 | TRBV4-2 | CASSQVQRTGELFF
TRBJ2-2 | TRBV7-3 | CASSPRSGELFF
TRBJ2-1 | TRBV27 | CASRTIGGQGYNEQFF
TRBJ2-3 | TRBV9 | CASSVSIGGASDTQYF
TRBJ1-4 | TRBV4-2 | CASSQNQGQGNEKLFF
TRBJ1-1 | TRBV4-1 | CASSQDILGTLNTEAFF
TRBJ1-2 | TRBV6-4 | CATFCSGVDGYTF
TRBJ2-2 | TRBV6-1 | CASSEAPRQIGDTGELFF
TRBJ2-5 | TRBV7-9 | CASSLGDRAIQETQYF
TRBJ2-1 | TRBV7-3 | CASSLGGGAEQFF
TRBJ1-1 | TRBV28 | CASSFWTGPEAFF
TRBJ2-1 | TRBV9 | CASSALLAVTYNEQFF
TRBJ1-5 | TRBV6-1 | CASSELGTGVSYQPQHF
TRBJ1-1 | TRBV9 | CASSVGGTGAKNTEAFF
TRBJ1-5 | TRBV30 | CAWTHSRDQPQHF